This T cell receptor (beta chain) was recovered during a study of T cell responses to AZD1222 COVID-19 vaccine. At the level of the study: Some second doses came at about 4 weeks and others at about 12 weeks; these were pooled. Study-level findings and limits: Only a handful of AZD1222 recipients tested seropositive at baseline. Repertoire sampling was restricted to post-peak T cell response timepoints. Targeting of unmutated variant regions was reportedly seen in nearly half of spike-specific TCRs.

About this clone itself: Its target is not known.

V trimming: 2 bases; J trimming: 4 bases; junction bases outside the gene matches: 0. The CDR3 runs 13 residues. In germline, CDR1 is SGHTA, CDR2 FQGNSA. The data were produced by immunoSEQ multiplex PCR, yet TCRdb's version contains in-frame clones alone and is incomplete. The sample carries more than 150,000 clones, around 88% recorded once. The clonotype originates from an adult in good health. Material: peripheral blood, obtained on day 0 of AZD1222 vaccination. The V gene is TRBV7-2, the J gene TRBJ2-5, with TRBD2 matching 8 bases. This CDR3 is CASSLTSGETQYF. CDR3 DNA: TGTGCCAGCAGCTTAACTAGCGGAGAGACCCAGTACTTC.